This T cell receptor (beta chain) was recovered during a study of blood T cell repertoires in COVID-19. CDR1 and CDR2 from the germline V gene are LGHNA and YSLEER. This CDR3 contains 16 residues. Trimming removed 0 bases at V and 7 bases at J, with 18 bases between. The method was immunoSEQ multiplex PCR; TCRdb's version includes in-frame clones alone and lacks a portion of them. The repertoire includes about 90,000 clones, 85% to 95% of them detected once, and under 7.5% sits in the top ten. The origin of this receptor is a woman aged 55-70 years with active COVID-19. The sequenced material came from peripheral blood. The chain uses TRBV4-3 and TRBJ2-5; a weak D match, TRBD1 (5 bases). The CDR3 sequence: CASSQDNVGREGTQYF. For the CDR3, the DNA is TGCGCCAGCAGCCAAGATAACGTTGGCAGGGAAGGGACCCAGTACTTC.